This T cell receptor beta chain was observed in a study of OX40 agonist ivuxolimab in advanced cancers. Whole-study findings and limits: Normalized expansion of T-cell clones was also low for some nonresponders.

The CDR3 loop spans 15 amino acids. V lost 4 bases to trimming and J lost 0 bases, with 12 bases between them. The germline gives CDR1 SGHRS, CDR2 YFSETQ. Regarding this clone: Its antigen is as yet unknown.

Assay: immunoSEQ multiplex PCR; the TCRdb copy retains only in-frame clones and omits some. This sample has roughly 49,000 clones, with around 84% found just once. This receptor was taken from an adult with an advanced solid tumor such as melanoma, head and neck, liver or kidney cancer. The V call is TRBV5-1, the J call TRBJ2-3; a possible D gene is TRBD1 (5 bases). The sequencing used CD4+ or CD8+ T cells sorted from blood, collected in a trial of the OX40 agonist ivuxolimab. The CDR3 bases are TGCGCCAGCAGCAGGGCAGGGCCTAGCACAGATACGCAGTATTTT. This sequence encodes CASSRAGPSTDTQYF. Together with reference TRBV5-1 and TRBJ2-3, the CDR3 gives the full variable domain: KAGVTQTPRYLIKTRGQQVTLSCSPISGHRSVSWYQQTPGQGLQFLFEYFSETQRNKGNFPGRFSGRQFSNSRSEMNVSTLELGDSALYLCASSRAGPSTDTQYFGPGTRLTVL.